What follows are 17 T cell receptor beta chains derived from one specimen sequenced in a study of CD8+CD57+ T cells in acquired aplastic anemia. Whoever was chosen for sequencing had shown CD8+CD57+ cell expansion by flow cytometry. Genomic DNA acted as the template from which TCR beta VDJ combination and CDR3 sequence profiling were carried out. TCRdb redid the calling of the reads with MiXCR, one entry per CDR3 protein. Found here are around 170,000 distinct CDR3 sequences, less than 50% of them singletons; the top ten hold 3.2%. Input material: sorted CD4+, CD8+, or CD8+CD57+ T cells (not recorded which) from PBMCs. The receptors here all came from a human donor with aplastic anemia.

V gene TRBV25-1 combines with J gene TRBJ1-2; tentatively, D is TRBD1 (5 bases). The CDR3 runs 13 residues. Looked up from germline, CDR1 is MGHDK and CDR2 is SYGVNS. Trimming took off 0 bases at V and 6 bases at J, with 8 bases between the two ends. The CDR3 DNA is TGTGCCAGCAGTGAATATACAGGAGATGGCTACACCTTC. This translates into CASSEYTGDGYTF.

The CDR3 loop reads CASSEAGSWYTQYF. CDR3 in DNA: TGTGCCAGCAGTGAAGCGGGTTCTTGGTATACGCAGTATTTT. The V call is TRBV2, the J call TRBJ2-3; D is unresolved. The germline CDR1 and CDR2 sequences are SNHLY and FYNNEI. The CDR3 consists of 14 residues. Trimming removed 0 bases at V and 7 bases at J, with 11 bases between. Supplemented by reference TRBV2 and TRBJ2-3, the full variable domain reads EPEVTQTPSHQVTQMGQEVILRCVPISNHLYFYWYRQILGQKVEFLVSFYNNEISEKSEIFDDQFSVERPDGSNFTLKIRSTKLEDSAMYFCASSEAGSWYTQYFGPGTRLTVL.

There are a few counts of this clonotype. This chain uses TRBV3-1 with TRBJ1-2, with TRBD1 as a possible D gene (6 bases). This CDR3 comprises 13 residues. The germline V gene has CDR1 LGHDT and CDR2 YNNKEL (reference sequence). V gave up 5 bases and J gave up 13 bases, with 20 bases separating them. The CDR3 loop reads CASSSSRGSRCTF. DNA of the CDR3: TGTGCCAGCAGCTCCTCAAGGGGGTCACGATGCACCTTC. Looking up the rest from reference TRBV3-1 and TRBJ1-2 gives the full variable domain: DTAVSQTPKYLVTQMGNDKSIKCEQNLGHDTMYWYKQDSKKFLKIMFSYNNKELIINETVPNRFSPKSPDKAHLNLHINSLELGDSAVYFCASSSSRGSRCTFGSGTRLTVV.

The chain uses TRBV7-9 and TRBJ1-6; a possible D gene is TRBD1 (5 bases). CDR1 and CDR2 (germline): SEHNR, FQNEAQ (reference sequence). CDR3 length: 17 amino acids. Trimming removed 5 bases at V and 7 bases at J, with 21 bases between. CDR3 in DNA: TGTGCCAGCAGCCCCCCAGCGGATGGCAGGGTGAATTCACCCCTCCACTTT. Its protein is CASSPPADGRVNSPLHF. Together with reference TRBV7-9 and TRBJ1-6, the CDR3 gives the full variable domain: DTGVSQNPRHKITKRGQNVTFRCDPISEHNRLYWYRQTLGQGPEFLTYFQNEAQLEKSRLLSDRFSAERPKGSFSTLEIQRTEQGDSAMYLCASSPPADGRVNSPLHFGNGTRLTVT.

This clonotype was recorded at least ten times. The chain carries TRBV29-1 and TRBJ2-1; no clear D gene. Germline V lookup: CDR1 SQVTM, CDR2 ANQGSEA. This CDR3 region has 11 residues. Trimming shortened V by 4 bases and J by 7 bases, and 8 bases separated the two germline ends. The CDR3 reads CSVGHQNEQFF. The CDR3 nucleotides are TGCAGCGTTGGGCACCAGAATGAGCAGTTCTTC.

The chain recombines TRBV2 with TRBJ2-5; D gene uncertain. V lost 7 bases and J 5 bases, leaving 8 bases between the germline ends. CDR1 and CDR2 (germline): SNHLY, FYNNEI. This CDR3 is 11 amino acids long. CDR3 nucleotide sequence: TGTGCCAGCATGACGGCGGAGACCCAGTACTTC. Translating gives CASMTAETQYF.

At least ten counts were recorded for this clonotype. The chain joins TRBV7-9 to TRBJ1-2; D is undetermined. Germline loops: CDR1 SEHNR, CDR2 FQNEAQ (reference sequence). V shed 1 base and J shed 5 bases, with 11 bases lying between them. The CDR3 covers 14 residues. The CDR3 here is CASSLGVAGYGYTF. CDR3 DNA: TGTGCCAGCAGCTTAGGGGTGGCGGGATATGGCTACACCTTC.

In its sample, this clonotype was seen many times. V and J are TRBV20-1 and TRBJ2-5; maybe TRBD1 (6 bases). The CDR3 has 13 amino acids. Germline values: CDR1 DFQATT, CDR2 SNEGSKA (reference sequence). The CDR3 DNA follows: TGCAGCGCTGGAAGGACAGTCCAAGAGACCCAGTACTTC. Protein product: CSAGRTVQETQYF.

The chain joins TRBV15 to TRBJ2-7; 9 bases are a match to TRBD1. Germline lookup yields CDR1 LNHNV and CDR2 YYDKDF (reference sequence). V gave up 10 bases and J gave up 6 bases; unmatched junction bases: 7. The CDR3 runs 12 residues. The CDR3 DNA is TGTGCCAGCAAGGGACAGGGACTCGAGCAGTACTTC. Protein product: CASKGQGLEQYF.

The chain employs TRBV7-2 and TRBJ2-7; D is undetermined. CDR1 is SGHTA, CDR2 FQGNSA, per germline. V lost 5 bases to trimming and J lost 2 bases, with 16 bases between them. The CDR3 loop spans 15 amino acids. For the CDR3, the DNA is TGTGCCAGCAGCGTGTCCCGAATTAAGACCTACGAGCAGTACTTC. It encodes CASSVSRIKTYEQYF.

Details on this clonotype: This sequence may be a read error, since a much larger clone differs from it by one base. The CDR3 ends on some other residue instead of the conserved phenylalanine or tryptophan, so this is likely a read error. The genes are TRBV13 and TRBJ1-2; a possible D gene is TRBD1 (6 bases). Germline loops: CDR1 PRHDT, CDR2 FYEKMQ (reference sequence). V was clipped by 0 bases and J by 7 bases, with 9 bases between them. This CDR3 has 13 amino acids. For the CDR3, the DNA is TGTGCCAGCAGCTTAGGGGGGGCCGGTGGCTACACCCTC. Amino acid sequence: CASSLGGAGGYTL.

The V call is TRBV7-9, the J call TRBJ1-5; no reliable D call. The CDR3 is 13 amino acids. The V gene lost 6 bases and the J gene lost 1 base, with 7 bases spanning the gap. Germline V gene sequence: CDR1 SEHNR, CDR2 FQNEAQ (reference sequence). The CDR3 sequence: CASSGRSNQPQHF. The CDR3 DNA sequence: TGTGCCAGCAGTGGACGGAGCAATCAGCCCCAGCATTTT.

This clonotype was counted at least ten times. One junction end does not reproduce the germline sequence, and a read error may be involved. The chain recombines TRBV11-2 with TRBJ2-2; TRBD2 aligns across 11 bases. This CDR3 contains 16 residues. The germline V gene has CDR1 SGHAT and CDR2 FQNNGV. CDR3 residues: CASSKTSGANTEELFF. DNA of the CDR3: TGTGCCAGCAGCAAGACTAGCGGGGCGAACACCGAGGAGCTGTTTTTT.

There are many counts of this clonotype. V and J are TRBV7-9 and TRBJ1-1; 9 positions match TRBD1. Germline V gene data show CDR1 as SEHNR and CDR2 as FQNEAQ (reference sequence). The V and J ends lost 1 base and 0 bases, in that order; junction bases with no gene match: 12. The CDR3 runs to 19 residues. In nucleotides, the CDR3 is TGTGCCAGCAGCTTAGGTAGATTGGGACAGGGCGGGGTGAACACTGAAGCTTTCTTT. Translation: CASSLGRLGQGGVNTEAFF.

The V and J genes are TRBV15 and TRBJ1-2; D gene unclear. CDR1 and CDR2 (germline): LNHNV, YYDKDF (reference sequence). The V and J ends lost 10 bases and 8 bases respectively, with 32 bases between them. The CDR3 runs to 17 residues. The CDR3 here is CASSPSLFGVGGSGYTF. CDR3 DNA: TGTGCCAGCAGTCCATCCTTATTTGGGGTGGGTGGGTCCGGCTACACCTTC.

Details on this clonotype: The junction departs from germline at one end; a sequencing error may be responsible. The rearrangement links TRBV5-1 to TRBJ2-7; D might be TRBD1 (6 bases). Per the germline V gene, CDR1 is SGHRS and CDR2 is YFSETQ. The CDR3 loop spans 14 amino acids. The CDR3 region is CASSYSTGPGELYF. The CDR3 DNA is TGCGCCAGCAGCTACTCAACAGGGCCCGGGGAGCTGTACTTC.

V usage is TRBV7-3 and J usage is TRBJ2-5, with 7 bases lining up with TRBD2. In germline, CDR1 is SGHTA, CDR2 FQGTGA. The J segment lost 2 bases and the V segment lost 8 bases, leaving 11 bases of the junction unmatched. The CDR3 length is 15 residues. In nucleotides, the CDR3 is TGTGCCAGCGTACAAGAGGGACTACTTCAAGAGACCCAGTACTTC. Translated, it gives CASVQEGLLQETQYF.